Listed below are T cell receptor beta chains from one sample, sequenced in a study of blood T cell repertoires in COVID-19. Generated by immunoSEQ multiplex PCR, the TCRdb table keeps only in-frame clones and is missing some. Counted here are 80,000 to 85,000 clones, roughly 88% occurring once; the ten biggest clones make up 4% to 5.5%. The sample comprised peripheral blood. Source of these receptors: an elderly woman with acute or convalescent COVID-19. CDR3s include the opening cysteine and the closing phenylalanine or tryptophan. D genes are given only for firm matches.

V gene: TRBV19
D gene: .
J gene: TRBJ2-7
CDR3 protein: CASSIAPGIAYEQYF

V gene: TRBV5-4
D gene: .
J gene: TRBJ2-1
CDR3 protein: CASSLFGPSSYNEQFF

V gene: TRBV15
D gene: .
J gene: TRBJ1-2
CDR3 protein: CATSRDLGLEGYTF

V gene: TRBV7-2
D gene: .
J gene: TRBJ2-7
CDR3 protein: CASSPTYEQYF

V gene: TRBV7-9
D gene: TRBD1
J gene: TRBJ2-7
CDR3 protein: CASARLHRGAYEQYF

V gene: TRBV2
D gene: .
J gene: TRBJ1-1
CDR3 protein: CASRYREALREAFF

V gene: TRBV5-1
D gene: .
J gene: TRBJ1-2
CDR3 protein: CASSSLTRTLAYTF

V gene: TRBV29-1
D gene: .
J gene: TRBJ1-1
CDR3 protein: CSVDGTGLNTEAFF

V gene: TRBV4-2
D gene: TRBD2
J gene: TRBJ2-1
CDR3 protein: CASSQTLAGIYNEQFF

V gene: TRBV5-1
D gene: .
J gene: TRBJ2-2
CDR3 protein: CASSLASHTGELFF

V gene: TRBV25-1
D gene: .
J gene: TRBJ2-1
CDR3 protein: CASSVGSRVYNEQFF

V gene: TRBV2
D gene: TRBD2
J gene: TRBJ2-1
CDR3 protein: CASSAGLAGGNEQFF

V gene: TRBV9
D gene: TRBD2
J gene: TRBJ2-1
CDR3 protein: CASSAGLAGVYEQFF

V gene: TRBV7-2
D gene: .
J gene: TRBJ1-5
CDR3 protein: CASSLGRGNPQHF

V gene: TRBV25-1
D gene: .
J gene: TRBJ2-7
CDR3 protein: CASSEDFTYEQYF

V gene: TRBV6-6
D gene: .
J gene: TRBJ1-2
CDR3 protein: CASSYPGYGYTF

V gene: TRBV3-1/TRBV3-2
D gene: TRBD2
J gene: TRBJ2-1
CDR3 protein: CASSLLAGAPNEQFF

V gene: TRBV30
D gene: .
J gene: TRBJ1-1
CDR3 protein: CAWTHGLNTEAFF

V gene: TRBV29-1
D gene: .
J gene: TRBJ2-7
CDR3 protein: CSVYRGGNYEQYF

V gene: TRBV7-7
D gene: TRBD2
J gene: TRBJ2-5
CDR3 protein: CASSPATSRPKETQYF

V gene: TRBV23-1
D gene: .
J gene: TRBJ2-5
CDR3 protein: CASFYRDHQETQYF

V gene: TRBV6-6
D gene: .
J gene: TRBJ1-2
CDR3 protein: CASSWLQSIGDYGYTF

V gene: TRBV19
D gene: TRBD1
J gene: TRBJ2-7
CDR3 protein: CASSIRRGLEQYF

V gene: TRBV27
D gene: TRBD1
J gene: TRBJ1-2
CDR3 protein: CASSPRQGLSGYTF

V gene: TRBV5-6
D gene: TRBD1
J gene: TRBJ1-2
CDR3 protein: CASSFTGTGIYGYTF

V gene: TRBV6-6
D gene: .
J gene: TRBJ2-7
CDR3 protein: CASSDFYEQYF

V gene: TRBV7-9
D gene: .
J gene: TRBJ1-2
CDR3 protein: CASSTSTGQGYGYTF

V gene: TRBV7-9
D gene: .
J gene: TRBJ2-1
CDR3 protein: CASSLVGRGEFKDEQFF

V gene: TRBV19
D gene: TRBD1
J gene: TRBJ2-7
CDR3 protein: CASSMGQGWDEQYF

V gene: TRBV7-3
D gene: TRBD2
J gene: TRBJ2-7
CDR3 protein: CASSFGLAGYEQYF

V gene: TRBV9
D gene: TRBD2
J gene: TRBJ2-1
CDR3 protein: CASSVLPGSGSLNEQFF

V gene: TRBV9
D gene: TRBD2
J gene: TRBJ2-5
CDR3 protein: CASSFRGTSGSETQYF

V gene: TRBV18
D gene: TRBD1
J gene: TRBJ1-1
CDR3 protein: CASSSTGDTEAFF

V gene: TRBV6-5
D gene: .
J gene: TRBJ2-3
CDR3 protein: CASTPGGPDTQYF

V gene: TRBV4-1
D gene: TRBD2
J gene: TRBJ2-5
CDR3 protein: CASSQGLAGGGETQYF

V gene: TRBV7-9
D gene: TRBD1
J gene: TRBJ1-4
CDR3 protein: CASSPDRDEKLFF

V gene: TRBV6-5
D gene: .
J gene: TRBJ2-3
CDR3 protein: CASRKGGITDTQYF

V gene: TRBV7-2
D gene: .
J gene: TRBJ2-4
CDR3 protein: CASSSGQNLAKNIQYF

V gene: TRBV5-1
D gene: .
J gene: TRBJ2-7
CDR3 protein: CASSLVQGPQYF

V gene: TRBV5-1
D gene: TRBD2
J gene: TRBJ2-1
CDR3 protein: CASSRGLAGAFNEQFF

V gene: TRBV4-2
D gene: .
J gene: TRBJ1-2
CDR3 protein: CASSPERDFGGYTF

V gene: TRBV4-3
D gene: TRBD1
J gene: TRBJ1-2
CDR3 protein: CASSQDVGTGNEAYGYTF

V gene: TRBV5-1
D gene: TRBD1
J gene: TRBJ1-1
CDR3 protein: CASSLEAGGMNTEAFF

V gene: TRBV7-2
D gene: .
J gene: TRBJ1-4
CDR3 protein: CASSPRGGPATNEKLFF